The source of this T cell receptor beta chain is a study of cytomegalovirus exposure and HLA in healthy donors. Sequencing used immunoSEQ multiplex PCR; TCRdb keeps in-frame clones, though not all of them. Of 210,000 or so clones in the sample, 80% to 90% were seen once. Study-wide findings and caveats: High specificity and sensitivity for cytomegalovirus status were reported for the classifier. Subsequent analysis found a tendency for first-cohort TCR clusters to co-occur within the 120 validation repertoires.

CDR1 and CDR2 from the germline V gene are MNHNS and SASEGT. With V trimmed by 4 bases and J by 4 bases, 11 bases remained unmatched. The CDR3 runs to 17 residues. On this clone itself: Its antigen is unknown.

The V gene is TRBV6-1, the J gene TRBJ2-3; 10 bases map to TRBD1. The sample taken for sequencing was PBMCs. The TCR was taken from a woman younger than 35 in good health and CMV-seronegative. The CDR3 is CASSAFSGQGPPDTQYF. The CDR3, as DNA: TGTGCCAGCAGTGCATTCTCGGGACAGGGGCCCCCAGATACGCAGTATTTT.